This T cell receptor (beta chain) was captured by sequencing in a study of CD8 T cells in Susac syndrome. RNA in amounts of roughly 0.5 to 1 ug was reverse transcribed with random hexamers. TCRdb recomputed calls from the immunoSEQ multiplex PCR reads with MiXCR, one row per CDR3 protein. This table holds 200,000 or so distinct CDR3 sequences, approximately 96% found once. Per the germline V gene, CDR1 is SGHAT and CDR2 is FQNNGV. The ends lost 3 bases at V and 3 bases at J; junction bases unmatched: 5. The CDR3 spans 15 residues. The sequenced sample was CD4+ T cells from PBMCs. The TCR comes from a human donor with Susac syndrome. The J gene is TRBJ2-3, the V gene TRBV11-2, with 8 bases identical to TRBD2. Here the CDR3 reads CASSLIGGATDTQYF. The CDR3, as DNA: TGTGCCAGCAGCTTGATCGGGGGGGCGACAGATACGCAGTATTTT.